This T cell receptor (beta chain) stems from a study of T cell repertoires in cytomegalovirus infection. Overall study findings and caveats: What dominated the ex vivo response were HLA-C-restricted CMV-specific TCR beta clonotypes.

The CDR3 contains 14 residues. The V gene's germline CDR1 is SGHTA and CDR2 FQGNSA. V was pared by 2 bases and J by 7 bases, with 14 bases between. This clonotype showed up many times. Its specificity is not known. MiXCR was run by TCRdb on the reads, yielding one entry per CDR3 protein. The data show approximately 340,000 distinct CDR3 sequences, under 35% seen once. The J gene is TRBJ1-2, the V gene TRBV7-2, with a weak D call TRBD1 (5 bases). The TCR sequence derives from a human donor in good health (CMV status not recorded). Some clones in this sample may be carry-over from other donors' samples. This specimen was cultured PBMCs, taken from culture after CMV antigen stimulation. The CDR3 DNA sequence: TGTGCCAGCAGCTTAAGTCTCCGGCAGGGTGGCTACACCTTC. This sequence encodes CASSLSLRQGGYTF.